These 20 T cell receptor beta chains were sequenced from one sample in a study of T-cell reconstitution after alpha-beta-depleted transplantation in children. Researchers prepared the TCRbeta library using unique molecular identifiers, the study reports. One entry per CDR3 protein results from TCRdb running MiXCR on the PCR reads. Of around 600,000 distinct CDR3 sequences listed, 10% are singletons. This sample comprised PBMCs from the stem cell graft donor, obtained from the stem cell graft. The origin of the receptors is a human donor who donated a stem cell graft to a child with acute myeloid leukemia.

This clonotype was counted at least ten times. V and J are TRBV7-2 and TRBJ2-7; D unresolved. This CDR3 region has 12 residues. V dropped 3 bases and J dropped 6 bases, with 9 bases sitting between them. Per germline, CDR1 SGHTA and CDR2 FQGNSA. The CDR3 is CASSFSTSEQYF. The CDR3 DNA reads TGTGCCAGCAGCTTCTCGACCTCCGAGCAGTACTTC.

The chain recombines TRBV6-5 with TRBJ2-5; D call uncertain. The CDR3 is made up of 14 amino acids. Deletions cut 0 bases from V and 5 bases from J, with 10 bases between. Per the germline V gene, CDR1 is MNHEY and CDR2 is SVGAGI. The CDR3 protein is CASSYSLGSETQYF. DNA for the CDR3: TGTGCCAGCAGTTACTCATTGGGTTCGGAGACCCAGTACTTC.

The V gene is TRBV10-3, the J gene TRBJ2-1; 7 bases fit TRBD2. This CDR3 is built from 14 residues. Trimming removed 7 bases from V and 6 bases from J; junction bases left unmatched: 9. The germline V gene has CDR1 ENHRY and CDR2 SYGVKD. The CDR3 DNA is TGTGCCATCACCTCGGGGGGAGGGCGCAATGAGCAGTTCTTC. This gives the protein CAITSGGGRNEQFF.

V and J are TRBV6-2 or TRBV6-3 and TRBJ2-4; D call uncertain. The CDR3 consists of 18 residues. The germline V gene encodes CDR1 MNHEY and CDR2 SVGEGT. The germline V and J ends were trimmed by 4 bases and 0 bases, with 19 bases remaining between them. CDR3: CASSSPIRESLAKNIQYF. The CDR3 DNA reads TGTGCCAGCAGTTCCCCCATAAGGGAAAGCCTAGCCAAAAACATTCAGTACTTC.

This clonotype was detected a few times. The V call is TRBV7-2, the J call TRBJ2-3; D is undetermined. The CDR3 contains 14 residues. V was clipped by 1 base and J by 2 bases, with 7 bases between them. The germline CDR1 and CDR2 sequences are SGHTA and FQGNSA. In DNA form, the CDR3 reads TGTGCCAGCAGCTTAGATATGAACACAGATACGCAGTATTTT. Its translation: CASSLDMNTDTQYF.

This clonotype has only a few counts. The chain combines TRBV7-2 with TRBJ2-2; 9 bases align to TRBD1. From germline, CDR1 is SGHTA and CDR2 FQGNSA. There are 16 residues in the CDR3. Trimming took 2 bases from V and 2 from J; bases not matched to a gene: 3. The CDR3 region is CASSLRGQGNTGELFF. The CDR3 DNA is TGTGCCAGCAGCTTAAGGGGACAGGGTAACACCGGGGAGCTGTTTTTT.

This clonotype has a handful of counts. The chain recombines TRBV20-1 with TRBJ1-4; perhaps TRBD1 as D (6 bases). CDR3 size: 14 residues. In germline, CDR1 is DFQATT, CDR2 SNEGSKA (reference sequence). Trimming stripped 6 bases from V and 7 bases from J, with 18 bases between. CDR3 loop: CSATTRGRGEKLFF. As DNA, the CDR3 is TGCAGTGCCACTACGCGGGGGCGAGGTGAAAAACTGTTTTTT.

This clonotype has just a few counts. V usage is TRBV20-1 and J usage is TRBJ2-3, with D tentatively TRBD2 (6 bases). The CDR3 runs to 17 residues. CDR1 DFQATT and CDR2 SNEGSKA come from the germline V gene (reference sequence). Trimming stripped 7 bases from V and 0 bases from J, with 23 bases between. Here the CDR3 DNA reads TGCAGTGGCACCCCCATCGGGACTGGGAGAAGCACAGATACGCAGTATTTT. Translated: CSGTPIGTGRSTDTQYF.

This clonotype was found a few times. The chain combines TRBV20-1 with TRBJ2-7; 7 bases align to TRBD2. Germline V gene sequence: CDR1 DFQATT, CDR2 SNEGSKA (reference sequence). The CDR3 contains 14 residues. After removal of 4 bases from V and 0 bases from J, the junction contained 6 bases not matched to a gene. In DNA, the CDR3 is TGCAGTGCTAACTCGCCTAGCGGCTCCTACGAGCAGTACTTC. This translates into CSANSPSGSYEQYF.

The chain couples TRBV9 to TRBJ2-7; D is uncertain. V gave up 4 bases and J gave up 2 bases, with 13 bases separating them. The germline V gene encodes CDR1 SGDLS and CDR2 YYNGEE. This CDR3 has 14 amino acids. The DNA for the CDR3 is TGTGCCAGCAGCCCCTCCGGGCAGGCCTACGAGCAGTACTTC. Translated: CASSPSGQAYEQYF.

This clonotype was recorded at least ten times. The chain is built from TRBV29-1 and TRBJ2-7; D gene uncertain. The CDR3 covers 13 residues. Trimming left V 5 bases short and J 2 bases short, with 13 bases between. Per the germline V gene, CDR1 is SQVTM and CDR2 is ANQGSEA. CDR3 DNA sequence: TGCAGCGTTACACCGGCCAACACCTACGAGCAGTACTTC. Amino acids: CSVTPANTYEQYF.

This clonotype was seen ten or more times. This sequence joins TRBV20-1 and TRBJ2-7, with TRBD1 identical over 10 bases. V lost 3 bases and J lost 3; bases outside the gene matches: 8. CDR1 is DFQATT, CDR2 SNEGSKA, per germline (reference sequence). The CDR3 consists of 15 residues. This CDR3 reads CSASGLGTGDYEQYF. CDR3 DNA: TGCAGTGCTAGTGGGTTGGGGACAGGGGACTACGAGCAGTACTTC.

In this sample, this clonotype turned up a few times. The rearrangement uses TRBV20-1 and TRBJ2-7, with 12 bases fitting TRBD2. The CDR3 extends over 16 amino acids. Germline values: CDR1 DFQATT, CDR2 SNEGSKA (reference sequence). The junction had 6 bases not matched to a gene; V was cut back by 3 bases and J by 0 bases. For the CDR3, the DNA is TGCAGTGCTAGTAACCCGACTAGCGGGAGCTCCTACGAGCAGTACTTC. Protein sequence: CSASNPTSGSSYEQYF.

This clonotype was seen only a few times. The rearrangement joins TRBV12-3 or TRBV12-4 to TRBJ2-2; TRBD2 aligns across 8 bases. The ends lost 3 bases at V and 7 bases at J; junction bases unmatched: 4. The CDR3 length is 14 residues. The CDR3 reads CASSLTSAYGELFF. CDR3 DNA sequence: TGTGCCAGCAGTTTGACTAGCGCCTACGGGGAGCTGTTTTTT.

This clonotype turned up a few times. The chain recombines TRBV7-3 with TRBJ1-3; D is possibly TRBD1 (6 bases). This CDR3 contains 15 residues. Trimming removed 5 bases from V and 4 bases from J, with 15 bases in between. Germline V gene sequence: CDR1 SGHTA, CDR2 FQGTGA. CDR3 nucleotides: TGTGCCAGCAGCCTACAGGGAGCGGTCGGAAACACCATATATTTT. This codes for CASSLQGAVGNTIYF.

The sample holds a few counts of this clonotype. The chain recombines TRBV28 with TRBJ1-1, with TRBD1 as a possible D gene (5 bases). This CDR3 has 13 residues. V gave up 5 bases and J gave up 5 bases, with 12 bases separating them. Germline V gene lookup returns CDR1 MDHEN and CDR2 SYDVKM. Here the CDR3 DNA reads TGTGCCAGCAGTCGGGGGGGAAGGACTGAAGCTTTCTTT. It yields the protein CASSRGGRTEAFF.

This chain joins TRBV7-2 and TRBJ1-4; D ambiguous. CDR1 and CDR2 (germline): SGHTA, FQGNSA. The V end was cut by 1 base, the J end by 3 bases, with 6 bases between. The CDR3 runs 14 residues. The CDR3 loop reads CASSLGAPNEKLFF. DNA for the CDR3: TGTGCCAGCAGCTTAGGAGCTCCTAATGAAAAACTGTTTTTT.

The chain combines TRBV6-2 or TRBV6-3 with TRBJ2-5, with TRBD2 matching over 8 bases. The CDR3 covers 13 residues. With 8 bases clipped from V and 6 bases from J, the junction kept 8 bases outside the gene matches. The germline CDR1 and CDR2 sequences are MNHEY and SVGEGT. The CDR3 reads CASLTSAVKTQYF. CDR3 in DNA: TGTGCCAGCTTGACTAGCGCGGTGAAGACCCAGTACTTC.

This clonotype has more than one count but fewer than ten. The rearrangement uses TRBV5-6 and TRBJ2-7, with D unclear. Trimming took off 4 bases at V and 6 bases at J, with 23 bases between the two ends. This CDR3 is built from 16 residues. Germline CDR1 SGHDT, CDR2 YYEEEE. The CDR3 is CASSPLERIMGGEQYF. The CDR3 DNA sequence: TGTGCCAGCAGCCCGCTGGAACGAATAATGGGTGGCGAGCAGTACTTC.

This clonotype has a handful of counts. The chain recombines TRBV11-2 with TRBJ2-2, with TRBD2 identical over 10 bases. Trimming cost V 3 bases and J 6 bases; bases outside gene matches: 4. The CDR3 has 15 residues. Germline CDR1 and CDR2: SGHAT and FQNNGV. The CDR3 nucleotides read TGTGCCAGCAGCTTTGGGACTAGCGACCCCGGGGAGCTGTTTTTT. Translating gives CASSFGTSDPGELFF.